Described below is a single TCR beta chain sequence and its context. The antigen is not known. Just one base apart from a much larger clone, this may be a read error. The sample is drawn from a study of tumor-infiltrating lymphocytes in primary liver carcinoma. Study as a whole: Patients of both sexes were 30 to 69 years old.

Study-wide results and caveats: Tumor region pairs overlapped more than did tumor-adjacent and tumor-blood pairs. Blood's top-250-clone fraction was significantly lower than that of tumors (p = 0.039).

The input was approximately 500 ng total RNA; TCR beta cDNA was made from it with a constant-region primer. Slightly modified ARM-PCR with three nested multiplex PCR rounds yielded TCR beta libraries. TRBV1-TRBV30 forward and Cbeta reverse primers drove the first two roughly 10-cycle rounds. TCRdb analysed the multiplex PCR reads with MiXCR anew, one entry per CDR3 protein. The sample consists of roughly 86,000 distinct CDR3 sequences, less than 70% of them appearing once. Investigators took RNA and DNA out together from roughly 21-30 mg of unsorted bulk tissue. Patients were chronically HBV-infected and treatment-naive. CDR1 and CDR2 (germline): SEHNR, FQNEAQ (reference sequence). V lost 2 bases to trimming and J lost 7 bases, with 15 bases between them. CDR3 size: 14 residues.

The chain recombines TRBV7-9 with TRBJ2-7; D may be TRBD1 (6 bases). This sequence was found in a man aged 35-49 years with primary liver carcinoma and hepatitis B virus infection. The material sequenced was tumor-adjacent normal liver tissue. The DNA for the CDR3 is TGTGCCAGCAGCTTACGTCGGACAGAAGGGGAGCAGTACTTC. Protein sequence: CASSLRRTEGEQYF.